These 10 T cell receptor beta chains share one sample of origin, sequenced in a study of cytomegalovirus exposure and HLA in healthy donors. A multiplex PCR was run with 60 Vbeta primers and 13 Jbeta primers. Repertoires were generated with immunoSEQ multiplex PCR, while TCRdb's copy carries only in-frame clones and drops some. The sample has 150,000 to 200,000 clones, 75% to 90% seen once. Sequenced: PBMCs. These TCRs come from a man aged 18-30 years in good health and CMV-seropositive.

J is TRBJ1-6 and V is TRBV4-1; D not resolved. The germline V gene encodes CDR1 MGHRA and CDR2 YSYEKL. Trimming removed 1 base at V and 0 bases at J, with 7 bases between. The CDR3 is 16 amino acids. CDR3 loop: CASSQVSSSYNSPLHF. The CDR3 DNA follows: TGCGCCAGCAGCCAAGTTTCCAGCTCCTATAATTCACCCCTCCACTTT.

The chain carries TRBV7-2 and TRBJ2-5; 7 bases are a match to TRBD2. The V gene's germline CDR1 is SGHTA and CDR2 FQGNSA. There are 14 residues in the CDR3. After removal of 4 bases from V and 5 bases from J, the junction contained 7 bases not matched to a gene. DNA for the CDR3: TGTGCCAGCAGCTCTCGGGGGGAGTATGAGACCCAGTACTTC. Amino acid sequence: CASSSRGEYETQYF.

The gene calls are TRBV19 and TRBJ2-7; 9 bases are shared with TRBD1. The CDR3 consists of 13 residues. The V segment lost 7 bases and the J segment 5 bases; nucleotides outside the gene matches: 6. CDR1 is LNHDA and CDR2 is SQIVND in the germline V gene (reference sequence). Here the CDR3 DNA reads TGTGCCAGTATGGCGGACAGGGGCCACGAGCAGTACTTC. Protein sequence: CASMADRGHEQYF. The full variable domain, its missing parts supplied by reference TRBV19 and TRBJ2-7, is DGGITQSPKYLFRKEGQNVTLSCEQNLNHDAMYWYRQDPGQGLRLIYYSQIVNDFQKGDIAEGYSVSREKKESFPLTVTSAQKNPTAFYLCASMADRGHEQYFGPGTRLTVT.

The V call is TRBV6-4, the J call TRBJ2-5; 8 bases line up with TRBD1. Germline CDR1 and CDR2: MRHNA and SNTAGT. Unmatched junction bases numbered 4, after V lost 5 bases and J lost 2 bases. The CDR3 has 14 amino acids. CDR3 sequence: CASSKTGGQETQYF. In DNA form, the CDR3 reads TGTGCCAGCAGTAAAACAGGGGGGCAAGAGACCCAGTACTTC.

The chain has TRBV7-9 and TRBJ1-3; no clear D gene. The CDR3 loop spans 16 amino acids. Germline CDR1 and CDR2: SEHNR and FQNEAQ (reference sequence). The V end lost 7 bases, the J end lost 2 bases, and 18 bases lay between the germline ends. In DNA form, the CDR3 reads TGTGCCAGCACCTTGGACGGGAAGATAGCTGGAAACACCATATATTTT. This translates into CASTLDGKIAGNTIYF.

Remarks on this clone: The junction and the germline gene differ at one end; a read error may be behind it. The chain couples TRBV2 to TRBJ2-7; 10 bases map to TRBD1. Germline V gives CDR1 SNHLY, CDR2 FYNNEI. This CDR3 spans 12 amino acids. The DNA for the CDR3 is TGTGCCAGCAGTGAAACGGGACAGGGGAGGAACTTC. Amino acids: CASSETGQGRNF.

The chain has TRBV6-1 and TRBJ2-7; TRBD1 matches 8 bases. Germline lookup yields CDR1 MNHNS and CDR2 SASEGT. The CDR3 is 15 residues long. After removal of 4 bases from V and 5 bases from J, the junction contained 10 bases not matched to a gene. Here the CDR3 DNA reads TGTGCCAGCAGTGTAGGTAGGGACAGGCTCCACGAGCAGTACTTC. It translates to CASSVGRDRLHEQYF.

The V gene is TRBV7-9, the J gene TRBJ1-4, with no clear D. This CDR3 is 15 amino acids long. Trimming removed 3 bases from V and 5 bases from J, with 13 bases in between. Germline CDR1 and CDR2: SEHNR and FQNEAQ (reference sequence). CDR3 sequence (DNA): TGTGCCAGCAGCTTGGGTGGGGAGTCCAATGAAAAACTGTTTTTT. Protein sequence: CASSLGGESNEKLFF.

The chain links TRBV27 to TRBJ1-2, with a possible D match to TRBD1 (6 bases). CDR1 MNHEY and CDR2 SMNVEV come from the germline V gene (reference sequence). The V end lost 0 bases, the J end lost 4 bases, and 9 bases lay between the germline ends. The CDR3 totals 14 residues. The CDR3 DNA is TGTGCCAGCAGTTTATCTGCAGGGGTCTATGGCTACACCTTC. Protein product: CASSLSAGVYGYTF.

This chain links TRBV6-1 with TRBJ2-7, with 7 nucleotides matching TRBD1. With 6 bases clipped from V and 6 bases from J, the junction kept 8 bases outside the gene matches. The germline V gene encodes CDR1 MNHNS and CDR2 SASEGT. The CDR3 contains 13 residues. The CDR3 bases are TGTGCCAGCAGGGGGACAGAATACGGCGAGCAGTACTTC. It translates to CASRGTEYGEQYF.